The source of this T cell receptor beta chain is a study of OX40 agonist ivuxolimab in advanced cancers. Across the whole study: Intravenous ivuxolimab at 0.01 to 10 mg/kg was given to patients every 2 weeks.

Study results and limitations: At doses 0.1 to 3.0 mg/kg, CD4+ and CD8+ clones expanded.

Clones were sequenced by immunoSEQ multiplex PCR, and TCRdb holds only the in-frame ones, with some missing. The repertoire holds 30,000 to 40,000 clones, roughly three quarters seen once, with about 14% in the top ten. In the case of this clone: No antigen is known for it.

The CDR3 is 17 residues long. Germline V gene lookup returns CDR1 MNHEY and CDR2 SMNVEV (reference sequence). V gave up 0 bases and J gave up 6 bases, with 19 bases separating them. Specimen: CD4+ or CD8+ T cells sorted from blood, collected in a trial of the OX40 agonist ivuxolimab. The V gene is TRBV27, the J gene TRBJ2-3; maybe TRBD2 (6 bases). This clonotype was sampled from an adult with an advanced solid tumor such as melanoma, head and neck, liver or kidney cancer. The CDR3 loop is CASSLSALAAWGDTQYF. The CDR3 bases are TGTGCCAGCAGTTTATCTGCTTTAGCGGCCTGGGGGGATACGCAGTATTTT.